A selection of T cell receptor beta chains follows, all from one sample in a study of blood T cell repertoires in COVID-19. The table came from immunoSEQ multiplex PCR; TCRdb's copy has only in-frame clones and leaves some out. Found here are 250,000 to 350,000 clones, under 90% of them singletons; the top ten hold under 3%. The sample was peripheral blood. The receptors shown here come from a woman under 40 with COVID-19, enrolled during active disease. The CDR3 runs from the conserved cysteine through the conserved F or W. D genes are given only for firm matches. Size is omitted from some rows. Given values are once, few, many or a class for expanded clones.

>TRBJ1-5|TRBV5-1|NA|NA
TGCGCCAGCAGCTTGGCTCCGATGCGGGGCAATCAGCCCCAGCATTTT
CASSLAPMRGNQPQHF
>TRBJ2-1|TRBV13|TRBD2|few
TGTGCCAGCAGCTCACTAGCGGGAGTATACAATGAGCAGTTCTTC
CASSSLAGVYNEQFF
>TRBJ1-6|TRBV30|TRBD1|NA
TGTGCCTGGAGTGACAGGGGGCGCGGGTCACCCCTCCACTTT
CAWSDRGRGSPLHF
>TRBJ1-2|TRBV11-2|TRBD1|NA
TGTGCCAGCAGCCTTCTAGGGGGCAACTATGGCTACACCTTC
CASSLLGGNYGYTF
>TRBJ1-1|TRBV30|NA|NA
TGTGCCTGGAGCAAGGAGGGGAACACTGAAGCTTTCTTT
CAWSKEGNTEAFF
>TRBJ1-6|TRBV7-8|TRBD1|NA
TGTGCCAGCAGCTTAGAGGGACAGGTCTATAATTCACCCCTCCACTTT
CASSLEGQVYNSPLHF
>TRBJ2-3|TRBV19|NA|NA
TGTGCCAGTAGTATGGGGGGTCGCCGCACAGATACGCAGTATTTT
CASSMGGRRTDTQYF
>TRBJ2-1|TRBV30|TRBD2|NA
TGTGCCTGGCTCCCGGGACTAGCCTATTACAATGAGCAGTTCTTC
CAWLPGLAYYNEQFF
>TRBJ1-1|TRBV7-8|NA|NA
TGTGCCAGCAGATTAAGCCCGGGGGGCGGTGAAGCTTTCTTT
CASRLSPGGGEAFF
>TRBJ2-1|TRBV14|TRBD1|NA
TGTGCCAGCAGCCAAGATTGGACAGGGGGTGATGAGCAGTTCTTC
CASSQDWTGGDEQFF
>TRBJ1-1|TRBV3-1/TRBV3-2|NA|NA
TGTGCCAGCAGCCAAGGGCGGGGGCCGAACACTGAAGCTTTCTTT
CASSQGRGPNTEAFF
>TRBJ1-4|TRBV4-1|NA|NA
TGCGCCAGCAGCCAAGATATTGGCGGTACAACTAATGAAAAACTGTTTTTT
CASSQDIGGTTNEKLFF
>TRBJ2-5|TRBV15|NA|NA
TGTGCCACCAGCAGAGTAAGCTTGGTGGGGGCCGGTGAGACCCAGTACTTC
CATSRVSLVGAGETQYF
>TRBJ2-5|TRBV5-5|TRBD2|NA
TGTGCCAGCAGCCGGACTACAGCGGGAGGAGGGGAGACCCAGTACTTC
CASSRTTAGGGETQYF
>TRBJ1-2|TRBV27|NA|NA
TGTGCCAGCAGTAGGATGGGGGGGGTTGATGGCTACACCTTC
CASSRMGGVDGYTF
>TRBJ1-5|TRBV7-2|TRBD1|NA
TGTGCCAGCAGCTTATTCGACAGGGGAATCAATCAGCCCCAGCATTTT
CASSLFDRGINQPQHF
>TRBJ1-1|TRBV6-5|NA|NA
TGTGCCAGCAGACCATGGACAGCCAACACTGAAGCTTTCTTT
CASRPWTANTEAFF
>TRBJ1-1|TRBV10-2|TRBD1|NA
TGCGCCAGCAGGGGGACAGGCGGGAACACTGAAGCTTTCTTT
CASRGTGGNTEAFF
>TRBJ1-1|TRBV14|NA|NA
TGTGCCAGCAGCCAAGAAGGAAACTACATGAACACTGAAGCTTTCTTT
CASSQEGNYMNTEAFF
>TRBJ2-7|TRBV5-1|NA|NA
TGCGCCAGCAGCTTTTCCGGGGGACAGCTTTCCTACGAGCAGTACTTC
CASSFSGGQLSYEQYF
>TRBJ2-7|TRBV6-5|NA|once
TGTGCCAGCAGATCGACGGGGGTCTACGAGCAGTACTTC
CASRSTGVYEQYF
>TRBJ2-3|TRBV3-1/TRBV3-2|NA|NA
TGTGCCAGCAGCCAAGCATGGAGCGGCGACACAGATACGCAGTATTTT
CASSQAWSGDTDTQYF
>TRBJ2-1|TRBV3-1/TRBV3-2|NA|NA
TGTGCCAGCAGCCGCGGCTCCCTAGGCCCATACAATGAGCAGTTCTTC
CASSRGSLGPYNEQFF
>TRBJ1-2|TRBV19|TRBD1|NA
TGTGCCAGTAGATTCCGGGACAGGGAGGCCTATGGCTACACCTTC
CASRFRDREAYGYTF
>TRBJ2-3|TRBV4-1|TRBD2|few
TGCGCCAGCAGCCCCCCACCGGGACTAGCGGGAGGAGGGGGCACAGATACGCAGTATTTT
CASSPPPGLAGGGGTDTQYF
>TRBJ2-5|TRBV5-8|TRBD2|NA
TGTGCCAGCAGCCCGACTAGCGGGGGGACCCAGTACTTC
CASSPTSGGTQYF
>TRBJ2-5|TRBV19|NA|NA
TGTGCCAGTAGTATTACAAGTTTTAGGAGCCAAGAGACCCAGTACTTC
CASSITSFRSQETQYF